Detailed here is one T cell receptor beta chain. Its matching antigen is unknown. The entry originates in a study of T cell responses to AZD1222 COVID-19 vaccine. Study observations and caveats: When two AZD1222 doses had been given, Spike-specific TCR breadth and depth rose. Repertoires were obtained solely post-peak T cell response. Nearly half of spike-specific TCRs reportedly target unmutated variant regions.

TCRdb's table, derived via immunoSEQ multiplex PCR, lists solely in-frame clones and lacks some. The data contain about 180,000 clones, 87% of them singletons. The V and J ends lost 4 bases and 5 bases respectively, with 21 bases between them. The CDR3 is 16 residues long. Germline CDR1 SGHRS, CDR2 YFSETQ. This sequence joins TRBV5-1 and TRBJ2-5; possible D gene TRBD2, 5 bases. This TCR was recovered from an adult in good health. The sequencing here drew on peripheral blood, taken on day 0 of AZD1222 vaccination. The CDR3 DNA sequence: TGCGCCAGCAGCCCCCCCGGGGTTCGCGGACTGGAGACCCAGTACTTC. Its protein is CASSPPGVRGLETQYF. Drawing the rest from reference TRBV5-1 and TRBJ2-5, the complete variable domain is KAGVTQTPRYLIKTRGQQVTLSCSPISGHRSVSWYQQTPGQGLQFLFEYFSETQRNKGNFPGRFSGRQFSNSRSEMNVSTLELGDSALYLCASSPPGVRGLETQYFGPGTRLLVL.